Following are 19 T cell receptor beta chains from one sample sequenced in a study of patients and donors after allogeneic stem cell transplantation. TCRdb redid the calling of the RT-PCR reads with MiXCR, one entry per CDR3 protein. The repertoire consists of about a million distinct CDR3 sequences, with roughly 18% occurring once and the leading ten covering approximately 5.9%. Material: blood, either unsorted or a sorted T cell fraction (not recorded which). Receptor source: a human donor who was either an allogeneic HSCT recipient or a stem cell or donor lymphocyte infusion donor (not recorded which). It is not recorded whose cells these are; they may come from a transplant donor.

The chain uses TRBV3-1 and TRBJ1-1; 10 positions match TRBD1. The length of the CDR3 is 16 residues. J was trimmed by 5 bases and V by 1 base; bases with no gene match: 7. Germline values: CDR1 LGHDT, CDR2 YNNKEL (reference sequence). CDR3: CASSQGDRGRGTEAFF. In nucleotides, the CDR3 is TGTGCCAGCAGCCAAGGAGACAGGGGGCGCGGAACTGAAGCTTTCTTT. Variable domain in full (rest from reference TRBV3-1 and TRBJ1-1): DTAVSQTPKYLVTQMGNDKSIKCEQNLGHDTMYWYKQDSKKFLKIMFSYNNKELIINETVPNRFSPKSPDKAHLNLHINSLELGDSAVYFCASSQGDRGRGTEAFFGQGTRLTVV.

V gene TRBV7-8 combines with J gene TRBJ2-2; TRBD1 matches at 9 bases. Germline lookup yields CDR1 SGHVS and CDR2 FQNEAQ. The V gene end was trimmed by 2 bases and the J gene end by 5 bases; junction bases not matched to a gene: 6. The CDR3 is 16 residues long. The DNA of the CDR3 is TGTGCCAGCAGCTTACCGGGACAGGGAAATACCGGGGAGCTGTTTTTT. Residues: CASSLPGQGNTGELFF. The variable domain in full, completed from reference TRBV7-8 and TRBJ2-2, reads GAGVSQSPRYKVAKRGQDVALRCDPISGHVSLFWYQQALGQGPEFLTYFQNEAQLDKSGLPSDRFFAERPEGSVSTLKIQRTQQEDSAVYLCASSLPGQGNTGELFFGEGSRLTVL.

This clonotype has a count of ten or more. The chain joins TRBV29-1 to TRBJ2-3; 14 bases line up with TRBD2. This CDR3 is 16 amino acids long. The J segment lost 4 bases and the V segment lost 2 bases, leaving 5 bases of the junction unmatched. Germline values: CDR1 SQVTM, CDR2 ANQGSEA. DNA for the CDR3: TGCAGCGTTGAACCGAGGACTAGCGGGAGGCCAGATACGCAGTATTTT. As protein: CSVEPRTSGRPDTQYF.

This clonotype was seen only a few times. The chain joins TRBV12-3 or TRBV12-4 to TRBJ2-7; perhaps D is TRBD1 or TRBD2 (5 bases each). V was clipped by 7 bases and J by 2 bases, with 15 bases between them. The CDR3 contains 14 residues. Written as DNA, the CDR3 is TGTGCCAGCACCCGCCGGGGCGGACCCTACGAGCAGTACTTC. It encodes CASTRRGGPYEQYF.

This clonotype was counted a few times. The rearrangement joins TRBV7-2 to TRBJ2-2, with D maybe TRBD2 (6 bases). V was trimmed by 10 bases and J by 1 base, leaving 10 bases between them. In germline, CDR1 is SGHTA, CDR2 FQGNSA. CDR3 length: 13 amino acids. The CDR3 sequence: CATGTQNTGELFF. The CDR3 DNA reads as TGTGCCACCGGGACTCAGAACACCGGGGAGCTGTTTTTT. Based on the CDR3 plus reference TRBV7-2 and TRBJ2-2, the full variable domain is GAGVSQSPSNKVTEKGKDVELRCDPISGHTALYWYRQSLGQGLEFLIYFQGNSAPDKSGLPSDRFSAERTGGSVSTLTIQRTQQEDSAVYLCATGTQNTGELFFGEGSRLTVL.

This clonotype was detected a few times. The chain uses TRBV20-1 and TRBJ2-7; D is possibly TRBD1 (6 bases). Per germline, CDR1 DFQATT and CDR2 SNEGSKA (reference sequence). The CDR3 length is 12 residues. Between the trimmed V and J ends, which lost 6 bases and 3 bases, there was a span of 12 bases. The CDR3 nucleotides are TGCAGTGCGCCCGACAGGAACTACGAGCAGTACTTC. Translation gives CSAPDRNYEQYF.

This clonotype was counted only a few times. The chain couples TRBV5-1 to TRBJ2-2; 9 bases align to TRBD2. The CDR3 runs to 17 residues. Per the germline V gene, CDR1 is SGHRS and CDR2 is YFSETQ. Trimming cost V 5 bases and J 7 bases; bases outside gene matches: 15. The CDR3 spells CASSSAPGGGAHGELFF. The CDR3 region has the DNA TGCGCCAGCAGTTCCGCACCGGGCGGGGGGGCGCACGGGGAGCTGTTTTTT.

This clonotype was recorded once. The genes are TRBV20-1 and TRBJ2-3; D gene uncertain. The V gene's germline CDR1 is DFQATT and CDR2 SNEGSKA (reference sequence). V lost 2 bases to trimming and J lost 0 bases, with 9 bases between them. The CDR3 runs to 14 residues. CDR3 region: CSARKSASTDTQYF. The CDR3 DNA sequence: TGCAGTGCTAGAAAGTCGGCTAGCACAGATACGCAGTATTTT.

This clonotype was seen only a few times. The genes are TRBV12-3 or TRBV12-4 and TRBJ2-1; a weak D match, TRBD1 (6 bases). This CDR3 is 15 amino acids long. Trimming took off 3 bases at V and 2 bases at J, with 11 bases between the two ends. The CDR3 DNA follows: TGTGCCAGCAGTTTGTGGGGGACAACCTACAATGAGCAGTTCTTC. This encodes CASSLWGTTYNEQFF.

This chain connects TRBV9 to TRBJ2-3; D is unclear. The CDR3 has 15 residues. V was cut by 0 bases and J by 6 bases, with 14 bases left in between. Germline V gene lookup returns CDR1 SGDLS and CDR2 YYNGEE. The CDR3 bases are TGTGCCAGCAGCGTAGCTTCAAACCTTGGGGATACGCAGTATTTT. Translated, it gives CASSVASNLGDTQYF.

This clonotype was detected only a few times. The V gene is TRBV7-2, the J gene TRBJ2-3; D unresolved. Trimming shortened V by 5 bases and J by 4 bases, and 13 bases separated the two germline ends. The CDR3 is 14 residues long. Germline CDR1 SGHTA, CDR2 FQGNSA. CDR3 sequence: CASSPGPPPDTQYF. In DNA form, the CDR3 reads TGTGCCAGCAGCCCAGGACCCCCCCCAGATACGCAGTATTTT.

The J gene is TRBJ2-1, the V gene TRBV5-6, with no clear D. The V end lost 1 base, the J end lost 0 bases, and 11 bases lay between the germline ends. The germline V gene has CDR1 SGHDT and CDR2 YYEEEE. The length of the CDR3 is 16 residues. CDR3 sequence reads: CASSLFVGLSYNEQFF. CDR3 DNA sequence: TGTGCCAGCAGCTTGTTTGTGGGCCTCTCCTACAATGAGCAGTTCTTC.

The chain couples TRBV12-3 or TRBV12-4 to TRBJ2-1; TRBD2 matches 8 bases. This CDR3 spans 13 amino acids. Trimming cost V 6 bases and J 15 bases; bases outside gene matches: 13. Written as DNA, the CDR3 is TGTGCCAGCAGCCCGGATCGGGGGGGGAGCGGGTTCTTC. Translation: CASSPDRGGSGFF.

This clonotype was observed many times. The V gene is TRBV12-3 or TRBV12-4, the J gene TRBJ1-2; D might be TRBD1 (6 bases). V was pared by 6 bases and J by 4 bases, with 12 bases between. This CDR3 is built from 13 residues. This chain's CDR3 is CASSPRGVYGYTF. The CDR3 nucleotides read TGTGCCAGCAGCCCGAGGGGGGTCTATGGCTACACCTTC.

This clonotype was found once. This rearrangement joins TRBV29-1 to TRBJ1-3; possible D gene TRBD1, 6 bases. The CDR3 has 15 amino acids. Germline V lookup: CDR1 SQVTM, CDR2 ANQGSEA. Trimming took off 0 bases at V and 4 bases at J, with 13 bases between the two ends. The CDR3 DNA follows: TGCAGCGTTGAAGACCGGGACACCGCAGGAAACACCATATATTTT. It specifies CSVEDRDTAGNTIYF.

The chain employs TRBV20-1 and TRBJ2-3; D may be TRBD1 (6 bases). The V end lost 6 bases, the J end lost 2 bases, and 12 bases lay between the germline ends. The V gene's germline CDR1 is DFQATT and CDR2 SNEGSKA (reference sequence). This CDR3 comprises 13 residues. The CDR3 loop is CSAVSGVTDTQYF. The CDR3 nucleotides are TGCAGTGCCGTTTCAGGGGTCACAGATACGCAGTATTTT.

This clonotype came up a few times. This chain uses TRBV4-1 with TRBJ1-6, with a possible D match to TRBD1 (5 bases). Trimming took 5 bases from V and 0 from J, leaving 20 bases between them. CDR3 length: 19 amino acids. The germline V gene has CDR1 MGHRA and CDR2 YSYEKL. CDR3: CASSNPSQTASSYNSPLHF. As DNA, the CDR3 is TGCGCCAGCAGCAACCCAAGTCAGACAGCGAGCTCCTATAATTCACCCCTCCACTTT.

The chain is built from TRBV6-1 and TRBJ1-2, with 8 bases that match TRBD1. The J segment lost 5 bases and the V segment lost 5 bases, leaving 7 bases of the junction unmatched. This CDR3 spans 14 amino acids. Germline values: CDR1 MNHNS, CDR2 SASEGT. The CDR3: CASSLQGEGYGYTF. In nucleotides, the CDR3 is TGTGCCAGCAGTCTACAGGGGGAGGGTTATGGCTACACCTTC.

This clonotype was counted only a few times. The chain couples TRBV7-9 to TRBJ1-1, with D hard to call. The CDR3 consists of 14 residues. Trimming removed 1 base from V and 7 bases from J, with 13 bases in between. Germline loops: CDR1 SEHNR, CDR2 FQNEAQ (reference sequence). CDR3 sequence reads: CASSLDLRDYEAFF. The DNA for the CDR3 is TGTGCCAGCAGCTTAGATCTTCGAGACTATGAAGCTTTCTTT.